The TCR beta chain described here comes from a study of blood T cell repertoires in COVID-19. Study-level background: COVID-19 samples collected from the United States, Italy and Spain covered acute and convalescent phases. Sources were T cells, B-cell-depleted T cells, or PBMCs; the material itself was cDNA or gDNA.

V was trimmed by 8 bases and J by 2 bases, leaving 7 bases between them. The germline V gene encodes CDR1 ENHRY and CDR2 SYGVKD. The CDR3 is made up of 11 amino acids. Source study methods: Amplification of reference gene primers was used by the study to estimate nucleated cell counts. The table came from immunoSEQ multiplex PCR; TCRdb's copy has only in-frame clones and leaves some out. V, J and clone size derive from that table, while D and trimming were established from the DNA sequence. The sample carries tens of thousands of clones, over 70% recorded once. The sequence derives from a middle-aged man with active or convalescent COVID-19. The specimen was peripheral blood. This chain joins TRBV10-3 and TRBJ2-7; a possible D gene is TRBD1 (6 bases). CDR3 nucleotides: TGTGCCATCGGGGGCACCTACGAGCAGTACTTC. Translation: CAIGGTYEQYF.